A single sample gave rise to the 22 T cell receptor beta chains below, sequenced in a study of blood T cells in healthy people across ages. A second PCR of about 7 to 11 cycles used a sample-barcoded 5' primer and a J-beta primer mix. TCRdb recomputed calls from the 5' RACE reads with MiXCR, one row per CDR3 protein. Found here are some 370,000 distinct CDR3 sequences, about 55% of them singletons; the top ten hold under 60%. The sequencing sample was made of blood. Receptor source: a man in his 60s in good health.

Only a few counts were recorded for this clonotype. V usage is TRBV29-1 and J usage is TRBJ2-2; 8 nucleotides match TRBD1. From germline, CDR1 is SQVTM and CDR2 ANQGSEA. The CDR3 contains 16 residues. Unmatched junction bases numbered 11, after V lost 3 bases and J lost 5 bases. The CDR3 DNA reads TGCAGCGTTGATACTAGGACAGGGAAGGGGACCGGGGAGCTGTTTTTT. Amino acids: CSVDTRTGKGTGELFF.

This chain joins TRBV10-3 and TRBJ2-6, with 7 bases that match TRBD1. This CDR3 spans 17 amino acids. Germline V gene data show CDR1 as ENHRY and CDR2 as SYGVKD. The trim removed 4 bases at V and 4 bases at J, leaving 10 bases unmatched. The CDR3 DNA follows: TGTGCCATCAGTGGGTCCCTGACAGGGTCCGGGGCCAACGTCCTGACTTTC. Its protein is CAISGSLTGSGANVLTF.

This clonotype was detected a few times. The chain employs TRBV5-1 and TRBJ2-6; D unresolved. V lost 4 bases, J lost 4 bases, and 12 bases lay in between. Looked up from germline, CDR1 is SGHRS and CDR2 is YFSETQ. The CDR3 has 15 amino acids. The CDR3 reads CASSPTDSGANVLTF. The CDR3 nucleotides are TGCGCCAGCAGCCCGACTGATTCCGGGGCCAACGTCCTGACTTTC.

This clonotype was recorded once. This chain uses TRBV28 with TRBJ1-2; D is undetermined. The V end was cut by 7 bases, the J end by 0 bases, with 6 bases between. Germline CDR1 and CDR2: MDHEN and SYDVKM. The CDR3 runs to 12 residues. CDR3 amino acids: CASIGTNYGYTF. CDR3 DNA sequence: TGTGCCAGCATCGGGACTAACTATGGCTACACCTTC.

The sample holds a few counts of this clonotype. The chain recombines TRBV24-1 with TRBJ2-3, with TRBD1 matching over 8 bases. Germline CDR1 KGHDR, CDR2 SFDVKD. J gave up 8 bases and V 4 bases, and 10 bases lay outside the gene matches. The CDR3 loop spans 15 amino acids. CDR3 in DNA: TGTGCCACCAGTGACCCCCGACAGGGGCGGGGTACGCAGTATTTT. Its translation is CATSDPRQGRGTQYF.

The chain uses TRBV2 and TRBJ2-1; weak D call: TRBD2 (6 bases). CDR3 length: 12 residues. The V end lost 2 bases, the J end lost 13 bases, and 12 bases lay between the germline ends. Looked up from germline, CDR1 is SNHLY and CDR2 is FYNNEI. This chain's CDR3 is CASSEREAVQFF. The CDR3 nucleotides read TGTGCCAGCAGTGAAAGGGAGGCGGTTCAGTTCTTC. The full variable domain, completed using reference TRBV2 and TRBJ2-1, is EPEVTQTPSHQVTQMGQEVILRCVPISNHLYFYWYRQILGQKVEFLVSFYNNEISEKSEIFDDQFSVERPDGSNFTLKIRSTKLEDSAMYFCASSEREAVQFFGPGTRLTVL.

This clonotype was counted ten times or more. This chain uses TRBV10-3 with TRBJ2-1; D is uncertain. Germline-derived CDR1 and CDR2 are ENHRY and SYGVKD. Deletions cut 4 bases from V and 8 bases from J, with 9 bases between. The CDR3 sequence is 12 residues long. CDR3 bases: TGTGCCATCAGTGTCAAGGCCGATGAGCAGTTCTTC. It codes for CAISVKADEQFF.

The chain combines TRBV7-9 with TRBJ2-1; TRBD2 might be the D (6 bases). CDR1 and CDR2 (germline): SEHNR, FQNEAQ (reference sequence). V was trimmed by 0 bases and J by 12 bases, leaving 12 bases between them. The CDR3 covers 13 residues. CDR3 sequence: CASSLAEGGRQFF. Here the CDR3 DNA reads TGTGCCAGCAGCTTAGCTGAAGGAGGGAGGCAGTTCTTC.

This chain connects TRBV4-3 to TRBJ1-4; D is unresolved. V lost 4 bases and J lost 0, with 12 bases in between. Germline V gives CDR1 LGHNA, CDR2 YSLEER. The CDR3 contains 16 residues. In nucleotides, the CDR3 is TGCGCCAGCAGCCCCGAGCCGGCAACAACTAATGAAAAACTGTTTTTT. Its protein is CASSPEPATTNEKLFF.

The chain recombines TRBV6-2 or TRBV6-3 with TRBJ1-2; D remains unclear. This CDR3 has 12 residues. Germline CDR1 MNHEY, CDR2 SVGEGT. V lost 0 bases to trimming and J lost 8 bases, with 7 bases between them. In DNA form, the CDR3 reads TGTGCCAGCAGTTACTCAATAGGGGGCTACACCTTC. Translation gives CASSYSIGGYTF.

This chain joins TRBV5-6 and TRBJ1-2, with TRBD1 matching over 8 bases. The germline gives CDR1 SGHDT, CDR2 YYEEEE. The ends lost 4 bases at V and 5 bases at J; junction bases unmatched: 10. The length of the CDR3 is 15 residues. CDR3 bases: TGTGCCAGCAGCCCAGGACAGGGAGTACCTTATGGCTACACCTTC. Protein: CASSPGQGVPYGYTF. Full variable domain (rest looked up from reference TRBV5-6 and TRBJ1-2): DAGVTQSPTHLIKTRGQQVTLRCSPKSGHDTVSWYQQALGQGPQFIFQYYEEEERQRGNFPDRFSGHQFPNYSSELNVNALLLGDSALYLCASSPGQGVPYGYTFGSGTRLTVV.

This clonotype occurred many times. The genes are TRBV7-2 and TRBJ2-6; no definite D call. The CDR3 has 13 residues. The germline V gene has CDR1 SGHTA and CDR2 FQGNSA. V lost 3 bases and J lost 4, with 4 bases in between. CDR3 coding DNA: TGTGCCAGCAGCTTGGGCGGGGCCAACGTCCTGACTTTC. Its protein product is CASSLGGANVLTF.

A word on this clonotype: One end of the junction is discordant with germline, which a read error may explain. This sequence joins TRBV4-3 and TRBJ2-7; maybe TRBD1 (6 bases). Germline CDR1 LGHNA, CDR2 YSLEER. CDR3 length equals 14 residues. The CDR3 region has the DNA TGCGCCAGCGGCCAGACCCAGGGGCCCTACGAGCAGTACTTC. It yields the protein CASGQTQGPYEQYF.

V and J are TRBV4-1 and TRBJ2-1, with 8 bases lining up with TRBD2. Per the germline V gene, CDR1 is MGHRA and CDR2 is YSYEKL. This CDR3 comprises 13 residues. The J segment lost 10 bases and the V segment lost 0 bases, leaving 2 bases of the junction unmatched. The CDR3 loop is CASSQEPSGEQFF. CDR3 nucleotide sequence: TGCGCCAGCAGCCAAGAGCCTAGCGGGGAGCAGTTCTTC.

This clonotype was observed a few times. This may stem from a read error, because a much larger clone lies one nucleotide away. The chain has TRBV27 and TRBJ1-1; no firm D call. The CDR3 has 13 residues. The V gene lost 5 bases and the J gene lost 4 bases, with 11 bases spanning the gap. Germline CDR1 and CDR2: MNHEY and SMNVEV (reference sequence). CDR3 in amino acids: CASSVRGSTEAFF. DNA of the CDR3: TGTGCCAGCAGTGTAAGAGGCAGCACTGAAGCTTTCTTT.

CDR3 in DNA: TGTGCCAGCAGTCCCTCGGGGGCTGGAGAGACCCAGTTCTTC. Translated, it gives CASSPSGAGETQFF. The V gene is TRBV12-3 or TRBV12-4, the J gene TRBJ2-1; D is perhaps TRBD1 or TRBD2 (6 bases each). There are 14 residues in the CDR3. V lost 5 bases and J 13 bases, leaving 21 bases between the germline ends.

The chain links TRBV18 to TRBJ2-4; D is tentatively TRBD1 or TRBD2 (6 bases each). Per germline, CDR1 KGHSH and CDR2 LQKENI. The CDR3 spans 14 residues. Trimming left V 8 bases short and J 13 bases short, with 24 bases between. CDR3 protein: CASDGGGLVKEQYF. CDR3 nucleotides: TGTGCCAGCGACGGAGGGGGGCTAGTCAAGGAGCAGTACTTC.

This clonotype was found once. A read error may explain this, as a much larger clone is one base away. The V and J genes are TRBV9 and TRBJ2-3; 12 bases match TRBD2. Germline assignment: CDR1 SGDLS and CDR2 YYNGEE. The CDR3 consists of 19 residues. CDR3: CAGSVDVRASGGAADTQYF. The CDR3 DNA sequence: TGTGCCGGCAGCGTAGATGTCAGAGCTAGCGGGGGGGCCGCAGATACGCAGTATTTT.

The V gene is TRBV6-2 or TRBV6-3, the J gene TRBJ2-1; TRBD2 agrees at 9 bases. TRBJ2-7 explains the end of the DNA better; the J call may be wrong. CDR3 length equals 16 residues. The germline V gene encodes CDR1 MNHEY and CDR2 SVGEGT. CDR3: CASSLAGGSSYNEQYF. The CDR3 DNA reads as TGTGCCAGCAGTTTGGCGGGAGGGAGCTCCTACAATGAGCAGTACTTC.

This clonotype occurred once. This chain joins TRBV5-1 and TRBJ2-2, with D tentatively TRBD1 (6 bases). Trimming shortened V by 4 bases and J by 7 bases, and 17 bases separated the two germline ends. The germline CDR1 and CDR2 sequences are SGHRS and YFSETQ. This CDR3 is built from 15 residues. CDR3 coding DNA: TGCGCCAGCAGCCCCTCCCCAGGGGCCGACGGGGAGCTGTTTTTT. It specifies CASSPSPGADGELFF.

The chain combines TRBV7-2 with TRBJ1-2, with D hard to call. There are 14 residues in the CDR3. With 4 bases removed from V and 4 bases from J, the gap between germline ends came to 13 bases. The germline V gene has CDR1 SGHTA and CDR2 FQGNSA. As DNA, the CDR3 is TGTGCCAGCAGCTCGACACGCCAAAGCTATGGCTACACCTTC. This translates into CASSSTRQSYGYTF.

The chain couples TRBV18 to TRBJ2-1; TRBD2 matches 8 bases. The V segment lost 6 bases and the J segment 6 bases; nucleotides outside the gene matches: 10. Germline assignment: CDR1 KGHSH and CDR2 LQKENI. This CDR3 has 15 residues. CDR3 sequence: CASSQYGAGGNEQFF. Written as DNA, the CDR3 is TGTGCCAGCTCGCAATACGGGGCGGGAGGCAATGAGCAGTTCTTC.